Listed here are 10 T cell receptor beta chains from one sample, sequenced in a study of Ad26.COV2.S vaccination and SARS-CoV-2 variants. Assay: immunoSEQ multiplex PCR; the TCRdb copy retains only in-frame clones and omits some. This table has nearly 400,000 clones, 75% to 90% appearing once. Treatment denoted: about 20 received Ad26.COV2.S at low or high dose, single or two shots; roughly five received placebo; per-sample allocation not given. Day 63 after the first vaccine or placebo injection was the time point for sampling. The specimen was peripheral blood, collected in a trial of Ad26.COV2.S vaccine versus placebo. The receptor source for this set is a person between 18 and 65 years old who received the Ad26.COV2.S COVID-19 vaccine or a placebo.

In this sample, this clone turned up once. The gene calls are TRBV28 and TRBJ2-2, with D maybe TRBD2 (6 bases). This CDR3 is built from 15 residues. CDR1 is MDHEN, CDR2 SYDVKM, per germline. The V gene lost 6 bases and the J gene lost 6 bases, with 17 bases spanning the gap. The CDR3 sequence is CASSRGDLKSGELFF. The CDR3 region has the DNA TGTGCCAGCAGCCGAGGGGACTTAAAATCCGGGGAGCTGTTTTTT.

The gene calls are TRBV7-2 and TRBJ2-3; no reliable D call. Trimming pared 4 bases from V and 3 bases from J, leaving 8 bases between. Germline loops: CDR1 SGHTA, CDR2 FQGNSA. The CDR3 is made up of 13 amino acids. Here the CDR3 DNA reads TGTGCCAGCAGCTCATACGGTACAGATACGCAGTATTTT. Translated: CASSSYGTDTQYF. The full variable domain, in which reference TRBV7-2 and TRBJ2-3 provide the parts outside the CDR3, is GAGVSQSPSNKVTEKGKDVELRCDPISGHTALYWYRQSLGQGLEFLIYFQGNSAPDKSGLPSDRFSAERTGGSVSTLTIQRTQQEDSAVYLCASSSYGTDTQYFGPGTRLTVL.

The genes are TRBV9 and TRBJ2-7; TRBD2 matches at 14 bases. This CDR3 is built from 17 residues. The J segment lost 5 bases and the V segment lost 2 bases, leaving 9 bases of the junction unmatched. Germline loops: CDR1 SGDLS, CDR2 YYNGEE. The CDR3 sequence is CASSVGLAGGPLNEQYF. CDR3 DNA: TGTGCCAGCAGCGTCGGACTAGCGGGAGGACCATTGAACGAGCAGTACTTC. Looking up the rest from reference TRBV9 and TRBJ2-7 gives the full variable domain: DSGVTQTPKHLITATGQRVTLRCSPRSGDLSVYWYQQSLDQGLQFLIQYYNGEERAKGNILERFSAQQFPDLHSELNLSSLELGDSALYFCASSVGLAGGPLNEQYFGPGTRLTVT.

This CDR3 reads CASSFYTAGDEQYF. The CDR3 DNA sequence: TGCGCCAGCAGCTTTTACACCGCCGGCGACGAGCAGTACTTC. The J gene is TRBJ2-7, the V gene TRBV5-1; D call uncertain. There are 14 residues in the CDR3. Germline V CDR1 and CDR2: SGHRS, YFSETQ. Trimming removed 2 bases from V and 5 bases from J, with 14 bases in between.

The chain carries TRBV6-5 and TRBJ2-7, with TRBD1 matching over 10 bases. From germline, CDR1 is MNHEY and CDR2 SVGAGI. V lost 8 bases to trimming and J lost 3 bases; unmatched junction nucleotides: 4. The CDR3 consists of 13 residues. CDR3 sequence: CASDRDRGYEQYF. The DNA of the CDR3 is TGTGCCAGCGACCGGGACAGGGGCTACGAGCAGTACTTC.

The V gene is TRBV4-1, the J gene TRBJ2-7; 13 nucleotides match TRBD2. Germline V gene sequence: CDR1 MGHRA, CDR2 YSYEKL. V was pared by 3 bases and J by 1 base, with 18 bases of the junction left unmatched. CDR3 length: 21 residues. CDR3 amino acids: CASSQYSRRLAGGLLSYEQYF. CDR3 DNA sequence: TGCGCCAGCAGCCAGTACAGCCGTCGACTAGCGGGAGGCTTATTATCCTACGAGCAGTACTTC.

The genes are TRBV19 and TRBJ1-3; 8 bases match TRBD1. The CDR3 extends over 14 amino acids. Germline V gene lookup returns CDR1 LNHDA and CDR2 SQIVND (reference sequence). Germline trimming cut 9 bases from V and 4 bases from J; bases unmatched to any gene: 8. The CDR3 DNA is TGTGCCAGCCTCCGGACAGGGCTCGGAAACACCATATATTTT. This translates into CASLRTGLGNTIYF.

This clone was detected a few times. The CDR3 DNA follows: TGTGCCAGCAGTGAGGAGATAACAGGTACAGATACGCAGTATTTT. Amino acid sequence: CASSEEITGTDTQYF. This rearrangement joins TRBV6-1 to TRBJ2-3, with D possibly TRBD1 on 5 matching bases. The CDR3 has 15 residues. V gave up 3 bases and J gave up 3 bases, with 13 bases separating them. Germline V gene data show CDR1 as MNHNS and CDR2 as SASEGT.

The V and J genes are TRBV9 and TRBJ2-5; 8 nucleotides line up with TRBD2. V dropped 0 bases and J dropped 5; count of bases not matched to a gene: 3. In germline, CDR1 is SGDLS, CDR2 YYNGEE. The CDR3 has 14 amino acids. The CDR3 sequence: CASSVGVAGETQYF. DNA of the CDR3: TGTGCCAGCAGCGTAGGTGTAGCGGGGGAGACCCAGTACTTC.

This rearrangement joins TRBV9 to TRBJ2-3; D is uncertain. The CDR3 totals 14 residues. CDR1 and CDR2 from the germline V gene are SGDLS and YYNGEE. V dropped 4 bases and J dropped 4 bases, with 13 bases sitting between them. The CDR3 sequence is CASSPTELSDTQYF. The CDR3 coding sequence is TGTGCCAGCAGCCCCACGGAGTTGTCAGATACGCAGTATTTT.